Each of the 15 T cell receptor beta chains below was sequenced from the same sample in a study of blood T cell repertoires in COVID-19. Sequenced by immunoSEQ multiplex PCR; TCRdb stores in-frame clones only, minus some. This sample has a few hundred thousand clones, with around nine tenths found just once. Material: peripheral blood. The receptors here all came from a man aged 80 or over with acute or convalescent COVID-19.

The chain links TRBV19 to TRBJ1-1; D remains ambiguous. CDR3 length: 13 amino acids. Germline V gene data show CDR1 as LNHDA and CDR2 as SQIVND (reference sequence). Trimming removed 6 bases from V and 1 base from J, with 9 bases in between. CDR3 in amino acids: CASRSTANTEAFF. The CDR3 nucleotides read TGTGCCAGTAGGTCTACAGCGAACACTGAAGCTTTCTTT. Full variable domain (remainder filled in from reference TRBV19 and TRBJ1-1): DGGITQSPKYLFRKEGQNVTLSCEQNLNHDAMYWYRQDPGQGLRLIYYSQIVNDFQKGDIAEGYSVSREKKESFPLTVTSAQKNPTAFYLCASRSTANTEAFFGQGTRLTVV.

This sequence joins TRBV7-2 and TRBJ2-5; TRBD2 might be the D (6 bases). The CDR3 runs 16 residues. Germline CDR1 and CDR2: SGHTA and FQGNSA. The germline V and J ends were trimmed by 4 bases and 4 bases, with 19 bases remaining between them. In DNA, the CDR3 is TGTGCCAGCAGCTCGGTAGGGACTGCAATACGAGAGACCCAGTACTTC. It specifies CASSSVGTAIRETQYF.

The rearrangement uses TRBV14 and TRBJ1-1, with 7 bases identical to TRBD1. The V and J ends lost 0 bases and 2 bases, in that order; junction bases with no gene match: 9. The CDR3 length is 17 residues. Germline loops: CDR1 SGHDN, CDR2 FVKESK. The CDR3 here is CASSQDIGRQGNTEAFF. In nucleotides, the CDR3 is TGTGCCAGCAGCCAAGATATCGGGAGACAGGGAAACACTGAAGCTTTCTTT.

This chain joins TRBV18 and TRBJ1-1; D not certain. The CDR3 loop spans 16 amino acids. Germline V gene data show CDR1 as KGHSH and CDR2 as LQKENI. The V end was cut by 2 bases, the J end by 1 base, with 14 bases between. As DNA, the CDR3 is TGTGCCAGCTCACCAGAAACGACTAATCCGAACACTGAAGCTTTCTTT. Protein: CASSPETTNPNTEAFF.

The chain uses TRBV25-1 and TRBJ1-4; D is ambiguous. CDR1 MGHDK and CDR2 SYGVNS come from the germline V gene. With 2 bases removed from V and 3 bases from J, the gap between germline ends came to 7 bases. The CDR3 has 14 residues. The CDR3 here is CASSEILSNEKLFF. CDR3 nucleotides: TGTGCCAGCAGTGAAATACTGTCTAATGAAAAACTGTTTTTT.

This clone was seen a single time. The V gene is TRBV18, the J gene TRBJ2-1; 9 nucleotides line up with TRBD1. The V segment lost 6 bases and the J segment 2 bases; nucleotides outside the gene matches: 14. The CDR3 has 18 amino acids. Germline V gene lookup returns CDR1 KGHSH and CDR2 LQKENI. The CDR3 DNA reads TGTGCCAGCTCCCCCGGGACAGGGAATCGGGAGGCCTACAATGAGCAGTTCTTC. Amino acids: CASSPGTGNREAYNEQFF.

The rearrangement uses TRBV10-3 and TRBJ1-1; D unclear. The V gene lost 8 bases and the J gene lost 2 bases, with 15 bases spanning the gap. In germline, CDR1 is ENHRY, CDR2 SYGVKD. This CDR3 is built from 14 residues. This CDR3 is CAISSETANTEAFF. DNA of the CDR3: TGTGCCATCTCCTCCGAAACAGCAAACACTGAAGCTTTCTTT.

The chain's CDR3 is CASSALGANYGYTF. The CDR3 DNA reads TGTGCCAGCAGCGCCCTGGGAGCTAACTATGGCTACACCTTC. The J gene is TRBJ1-2, the V gene TRBV6-5; D call uncertain. V was trimmed by 6 bases and J by 0 bases, leaving 11 bases between them. CDR1 MNHEY and CDR2 SVGAGI come from the germline V gene. This CDR3 region has 14 residues.

This clone has a single count. The chain couples TRBV5-5 to TRBJ1-1; 7 bases are shared with TRBD1. The CDR3 has 14 residues. The germline V gene encodes CDR1 SGHKS and CDR2 YYEKEE (reference sequence). With V trimmed by 3 bases and J by 1 base, 3 bases remained unmatched. The CDR3 DNA is TGTGCCAGCAGCTCGGACAGGAGGAACACTGAAGCTTTCTTT. This sequence encodes CASSSDRRNTEAFF.

V usage is TRBV11-3 and J usage is TRBJ2-1; D possibly corresponds to TRBD1 (6 bases). Trimming removed 1 base at V and 2 bases at J, with 9 bases between. Germline loops: CDR1 SGHNT, CDR2 YENEEA. There are 15 residues in the CDR3. DNA of the CDR3: TGTGCCAGCAGCTTAGGACAGGACACCTACAATGAGCAGTTCTTC. Its protein is CASSLGQDTYNEQFF. The full variable domain, its missing parts supplied by reference TRBV11-3 and TRBJ2-1, is EAGVVQSPRYKIIEKKQPVAFWCNPISGHNTLYWYLQNLGQGPELLIRYENEEAVDDSQLPKDRFSAERLKGVDSTLKIQPAELGDSAVYLCASSLGQDTYNEQFFGPGTRLTVL.

CDR3 amino acids: CASSRDNQETQYF. The CDR3 DNA sequence: TGTGCCAGCAGCCGGGACAACCAAGAGACCCAGTACTTC. The chain combines TRBV11-2 with TRBJ2-5, with D maybe TRBD1 (6 bases). CDR1 and CDR2 (germline): SGHAT, FQNNGV. The length of the CDR3 is 13 residues. Trimming shortened V by 5 bases and J by 0 bases, and 7 bases separated the two germline ends.

The chain is built from TRBV9 and TRBJ2-7, with D tentatively TRBD2 (5 bases). V was trimmed by 1 base and J by 1 base, leaving 18 bases between them. The germline V gene has CDR1 SGDLS and CDR2 YYNGEE. The CDR3 covers 17 residues. The CDR3 region has the DNA TGTGCCAGCAGCGTACAAGGACTGGACGATTGGTCCTACGAGCAGTACTTC. Amino acids: CASSVQGLDDWSYEQYF.

This chain joins TRBV15 and TRBJ1-2, with D possibly matching TRBD1 (5 bases). Germline CDR1 LNHNV, CDR2 YYDKDF (reference sequence). CDR3 length: 14 residues. Trimming shortened V by 5 bases and J by 5 bases, and 15 bases separated the two germline ends. DNA of the CDR3: TGTGCCACCAGCCCTAGGGAGGGGCCTTATGGCTACACCTTC. It is translated as CATSPREGPYGYTF.

In this sample, this clone turned up once. The CDR3 loop is CASSQGRYTEAFF. The CDR3 region has the DNA TGTGCCAGCAGCCAAGGGAGATACACTGAAGCTTTCTTT. This chain connects TRBV14 to TRBJ1-1; D unresolved. CDR3 size: 13 residues. V gave up 1 base and J gave up 3 bases, with 6 bases separating them. Per the germline V gene, CDR1 is SGHDN and CDR2 is FVKESK.

This rearrangement joins TRBV12-3 or TRBV12-4 to TRBJ2-2, with 7 nucleotides matching TRBD1. V was pared by 6 bases and J by 6 bases, with 1 base of the junction left unmatched. CDR3 length: 12 residues. The CDR3 here is CASRRGPGELFF. The DNA of the CDR3 is TGTGCCAGCAGAAGGGGGCCCGGGGAGCTGTTTTTT.